This TCR beta chain was sequenced for a study of Ad26.COV2.S vaccination and SARS-CoV-2 variants. About the study: As a participant in COV1001, the donor was in the Ad26.COV2.S trial arm. By the intramuscular route, Ad26.COV2.S was given once, or twice 56 days apart.

Treatment in this sample: roughly 18 received Ad26.COV2.S at low or high dose, single or two shots; about 5 received placebo; per-sample allocation not given. Vaccine and placebo recipients were sampled on day 63 after the first injection. V lost 0 bases, J lost 2 bases, and 11 bases lay in between. CDR3 length: 15 amino acids. Germline CDR1 and CDR2: SGHVS and FQNEAQ. To note about this clone: What it binds is not known.

Clones were read by immunoSEQ multiplex PCR, and TCRdb kept only the in-frame ones, dropping some. The table lists hundreds of thousands of clones, 75% to 95% of them singletons. The study's findings and limits: Assessments of TCR breadth and depth may have underestimated the total T cell responses.

V usage is TRBV7-8 and J usage is TRBJ2-7, with a tentative D call TRBD2 (5 bases). The sequence came from a person aged 18 to 59 who received the Ad26.COV2.S COVID-19 vaccine or a placebo. This material consisted of peripheral blood, taken in a trial of Ad26.COV2.S vaccine versus placebo. CDR3 nucleotide sequence: TGTGCCAGCAGCTTAGCGGAGGCGGTTACCTACGAGCAGTACTTC. Protein sequence: CASSLAEAVTYEQYF.